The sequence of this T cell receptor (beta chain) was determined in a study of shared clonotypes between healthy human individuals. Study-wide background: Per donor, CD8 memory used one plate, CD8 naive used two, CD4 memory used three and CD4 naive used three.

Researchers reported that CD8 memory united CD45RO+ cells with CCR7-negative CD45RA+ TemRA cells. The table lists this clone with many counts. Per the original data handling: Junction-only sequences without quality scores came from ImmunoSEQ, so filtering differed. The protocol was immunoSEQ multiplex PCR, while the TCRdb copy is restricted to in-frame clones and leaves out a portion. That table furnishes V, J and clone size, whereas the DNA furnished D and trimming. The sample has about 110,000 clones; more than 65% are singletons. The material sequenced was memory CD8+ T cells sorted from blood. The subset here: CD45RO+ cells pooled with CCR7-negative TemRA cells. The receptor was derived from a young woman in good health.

The chain's CDR3 is CASSPGNTGELFF. CDR3 bases: TGTGCCAGCAGTCCCGGGAACACCGGGGAGCTGTTTTTT. The V call is TRBV6-4, the J call TRBJ2-2, with D unresolved. Germline lookup yields CDR1 MRHNA and CDR2 SNTAGT. The CDR3 is 13 amino acids. Trimming left V 5 bases short and J 1 base short, with 5 bases between.